The rows below give T cell receptor beta chains drawn from one sample of a study of CXCR3-negative and CXCR3-positive naive CD8 T cells. TCRdb reanalyzed the 5' RACE reads, giving one entry per CDR3 protein sequence and no DNA. The sample includes about 90,000 distinct CDR3 sequences. The sample was naive CXCR3- CD8+ T cells from blood. The receptors were sampled from a human donor in good health. Some clones in this sample may be carry-over from other donors' samples. Both conserved end residues are part of each CDR3.

cdr3_length	v_call	j_call	cdr3_aa
13	TRBV27	TRBJ2-7	CASSSGLPLEQYF
13	TRBV7-2	TRBJ2-4	CASSPPSGDIQYF
18	TRBV29-1	TRBJ2-7	CSVEPLTGTGGPTRKQYF
13	TRBV3-1	TRBJ2-2	CASSQGDAGELFF
14	TRBV18	TRBJ2-7	CASSPIDGTYEQYF
15	TRBV7-2	TRBJ2-5	CASSLDFRIGETQYF
13	TRBV7-2	TRBJ2-1	CAGRFGGVNEQFF
19	TRBV6-5	TRBJ2-5	CASSYSFRTSGDTQETQYF
14	TRBV12-5	TRBJ2-1	CAATSGSFHNEQFF
13	TRBV6-5	TRBJ1-1	CASRQLQGTEAFF
17	TRBV7-3	TRBJ2-1	CASSLGGGSLPGGEQFF
14	TRBV12-3/TRBV12-4	TRBJ1-1	CASRHRGSGTEAFF
15	TRBV7-2	TRBJ1-1	CASSLGAEGGTEAFF
11	TRBV12-3/TRBV12-4	TRBJ1-1	CSSSQPPEAFF
16	TRBV6-2/TRBV6-3	TRBJ2-4	CASSLDRTGEIDIQYF
16	TRBV20-1	TRBJ2-1	CSARDLMGNSYNEQFF
14	TRBV29-1	TRBJ2-3	CSAPGLTSTDTQYF
12	TRBV29-1	TRBJ1-2	CSVEEGGYGYTF
14	TRBV25-1	TRBJ1-1	CASSDPGRRTEAFF
16	TRBV30	TRBJ2-3	CAWRDPPGGAEDTQYF
15	TRBV12-3/TRBV12-4	TRBJ1-5	CASSLLGATNQPQHF